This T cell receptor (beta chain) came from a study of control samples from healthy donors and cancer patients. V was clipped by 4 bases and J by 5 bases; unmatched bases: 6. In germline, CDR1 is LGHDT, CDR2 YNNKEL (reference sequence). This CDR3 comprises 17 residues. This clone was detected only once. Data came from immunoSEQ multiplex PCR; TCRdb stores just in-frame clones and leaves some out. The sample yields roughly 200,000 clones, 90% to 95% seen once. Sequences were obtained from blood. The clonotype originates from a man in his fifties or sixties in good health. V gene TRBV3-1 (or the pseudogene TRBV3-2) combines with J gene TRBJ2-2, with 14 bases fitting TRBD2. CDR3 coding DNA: TGTGCCAGCAGCCCGGGACTAGCGGGGGTTCGAACCGGGGAGCTGTTTTTT. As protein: CASSPGLAGVRTGELFF.